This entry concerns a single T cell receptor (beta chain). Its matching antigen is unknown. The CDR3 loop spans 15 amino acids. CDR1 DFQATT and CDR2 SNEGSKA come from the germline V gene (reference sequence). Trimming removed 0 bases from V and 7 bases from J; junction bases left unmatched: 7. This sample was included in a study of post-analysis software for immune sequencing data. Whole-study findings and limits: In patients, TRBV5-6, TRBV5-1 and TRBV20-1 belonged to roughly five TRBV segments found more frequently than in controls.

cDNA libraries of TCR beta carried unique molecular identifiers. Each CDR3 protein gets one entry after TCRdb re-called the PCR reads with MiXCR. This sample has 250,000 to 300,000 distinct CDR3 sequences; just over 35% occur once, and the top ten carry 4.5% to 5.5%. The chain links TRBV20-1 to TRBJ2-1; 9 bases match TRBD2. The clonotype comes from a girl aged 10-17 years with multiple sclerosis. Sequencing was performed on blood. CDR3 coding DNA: TGCAGTGCTAGAGATGGCGGGAGGGTGAGGAATGAGCAGTTCTTC. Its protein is CSARDGGRVRNEQFF.